The present T cell receptor beta chain was sequenced within a study of T cells expressing NK-cell markers. Study-level background: In sorted CD3+CD56+NKG2C+, CD3+CD56+NKG2C- and CD3+CD56-NKG2C+ T cells, TCR beta repertoires were obtained. Study-level results: NKG2C+ dominant clonotypes from 6 or 7 donors made up about 1.0-7.5% of CD8+ T cells.

This CDR3 has 14 amino acids. Germline V gene sequence: CDR1 SGHTA, CDR2 FQGNSA. TCRdb reworked the 5' RACE reads into one entry per CDR3 protein, no DNA. Recorded here are around 470,000 distinct CDR3 sequences; the top ten clones represent more than 1.4%. Concerning this clonotype itself: Its antigen is as yet unknown.

This receptor was taken from a woman aged 50 to 60 in good health. Sequencing was done on a sample of blood T cells: a sorted CD56 or NKG2C T cell subset, CD4+ or CD8+ T cells, or bulk PBMC T cells (not recorded which). The chain uses TRBV7-2 and TRBJ2-3; TCRdb selects TRBD1, and the lack of DNA leaves this call unchecked. The CDR3 region is CASSRDIAPDTQYF.